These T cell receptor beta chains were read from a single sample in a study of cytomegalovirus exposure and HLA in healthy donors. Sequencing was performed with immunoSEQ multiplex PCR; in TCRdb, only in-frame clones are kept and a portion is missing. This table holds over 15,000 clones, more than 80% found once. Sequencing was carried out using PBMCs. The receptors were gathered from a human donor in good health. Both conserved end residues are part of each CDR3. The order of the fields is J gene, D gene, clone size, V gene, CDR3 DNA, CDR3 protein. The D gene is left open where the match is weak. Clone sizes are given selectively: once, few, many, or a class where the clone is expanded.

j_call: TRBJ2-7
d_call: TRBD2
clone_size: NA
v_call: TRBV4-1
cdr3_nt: TGCGCCAGCAGCGGGACTAGCGGGGAGAGCTCCTACGAGCAGTACTTC
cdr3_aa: CASSGTSGESSYEQYF

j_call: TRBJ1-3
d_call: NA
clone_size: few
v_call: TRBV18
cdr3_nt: TGTGCCAGCTCACCGCCCGGGACTTCGTCTGGAAACACCATATATTTT
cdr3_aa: CASSPPGTSSGNTIYF

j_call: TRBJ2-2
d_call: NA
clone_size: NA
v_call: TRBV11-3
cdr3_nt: TGTGCCAGCAGCCCCGAGAGGGGTGGGGGCCCGACCGGGGAGCTGTTTTTT
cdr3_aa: CASSPERGGGPTGELFF

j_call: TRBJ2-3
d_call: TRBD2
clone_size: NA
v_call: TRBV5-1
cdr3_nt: TGCGCCAGCAGCCCGTGGACTAGCGGGGGCACAGATACGCAGTATTTT
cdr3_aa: CASSPWTSGGTDTQYF

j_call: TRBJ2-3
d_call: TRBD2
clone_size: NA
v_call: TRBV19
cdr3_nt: TGTGCCAGTAGTAAGACTAGCGGGAGAGCAGATACGCAGTATTTT
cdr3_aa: CASSKTSGRADTQYF

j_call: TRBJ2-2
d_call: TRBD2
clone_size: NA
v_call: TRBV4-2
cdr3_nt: TGTGCCAGCAGCCCCCAGGGACTAGCGAACACCGGGGAGCTGTTTTTT
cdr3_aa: CASSPQGLANTGELFF

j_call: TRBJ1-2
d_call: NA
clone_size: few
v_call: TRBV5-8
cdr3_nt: TGTGCCAGCAGGGTCTACAGGGTATTAAACTATGGCTACACCTTC
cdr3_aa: CASRVYRVLNYGYTF

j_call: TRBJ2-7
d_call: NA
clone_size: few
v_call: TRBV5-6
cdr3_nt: TGTGCCAGCAGCTACAGACAGTGGGGTCTCTACGAGCAGTACTTC
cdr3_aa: CASSYRQWGLYEQYF

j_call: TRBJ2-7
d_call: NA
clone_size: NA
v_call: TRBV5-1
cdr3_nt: TGCGCCAGCAGCTTGGAGGGGACAACGTACGACGAGCAGTACTTC
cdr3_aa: CASSLEGTTYDEQYF

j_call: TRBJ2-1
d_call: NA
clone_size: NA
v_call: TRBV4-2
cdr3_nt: TGTGCCAGCAGCCCTAGCTCCTACAATGAGCAGTTCTTC
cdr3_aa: CASSPSSYNEQFF

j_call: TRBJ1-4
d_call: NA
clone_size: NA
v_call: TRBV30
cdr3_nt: TGTGCCTGGAGAGAGGGAAGTAAGTTGTTTTTT
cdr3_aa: CAWREGSKLFF

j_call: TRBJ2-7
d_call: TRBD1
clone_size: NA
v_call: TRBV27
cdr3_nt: TGTGCCAGCAGTGTAAGACAGGGACGATCCTACGAGCAGTACTTC
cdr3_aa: CASSVRQGRSYEQYF

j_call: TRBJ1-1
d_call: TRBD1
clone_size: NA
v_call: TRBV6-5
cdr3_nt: TGTGCCAGCAGTTACCGGAGACAGGGGGGGGGTGAAGCTTTCTTT
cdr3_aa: CASSYRRQGGGEAFF

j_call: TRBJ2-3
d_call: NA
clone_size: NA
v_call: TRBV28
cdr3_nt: TGTGCCAGCAGCGGCAGATCAAGGGGATTTTTAGTTTTGTCGGGAGATACGCAGTATTTT
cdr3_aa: CASSGRSRGFLVLSGDTQYF

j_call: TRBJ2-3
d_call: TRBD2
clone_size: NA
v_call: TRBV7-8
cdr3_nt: TGTGCCAGCAGCCCTGGGGGCGGGACTAGCGGGAGAGGAACGAGCACAGATACGCAGTATTTT
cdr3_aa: CASSPGGGTSGRGTSTDTQYF

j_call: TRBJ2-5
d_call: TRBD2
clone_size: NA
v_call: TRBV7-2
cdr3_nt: TGTGCCAGCAGCTTAGTACGACTAGCGGGAGAGACCCAGTACTTC
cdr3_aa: CASSLVRLAGETQYF

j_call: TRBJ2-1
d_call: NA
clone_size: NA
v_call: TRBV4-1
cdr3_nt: TGCGCCAGCAGCCCTCCGGAGTGGTACAATGAGCAGTTCTTC
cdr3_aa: CASSPPEWYNEQFF

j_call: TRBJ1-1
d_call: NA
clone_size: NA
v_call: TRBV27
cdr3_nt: TGTGCCAGCAGTTTCGGGGGGCTGAGTATAACTTTCTTT
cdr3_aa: CASSFGGLSITFF

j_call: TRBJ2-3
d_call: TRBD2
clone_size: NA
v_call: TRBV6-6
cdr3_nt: TGTGCCAGCAGTCGGGGACTAGCGGGGGCGGCAGATACGCAGTATTTT
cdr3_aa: CASSRGLAGAADTQYF

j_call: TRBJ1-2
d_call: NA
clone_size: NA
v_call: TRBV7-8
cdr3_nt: TGTGCCAGCAGCTTAGCGGAGGGGTATGGCTACACCTTC
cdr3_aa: CASSLAEGYGYTF

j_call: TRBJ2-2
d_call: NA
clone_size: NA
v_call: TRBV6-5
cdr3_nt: TGTGCCAGCAGTGAGATCCACACCGGGGAGCTGTTTTTT
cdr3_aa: CASSEIHTGELFF

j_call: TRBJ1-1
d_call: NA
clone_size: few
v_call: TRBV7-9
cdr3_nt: TGTGCCAGCAGCTTATCTGTGAACACTGAAGCTTTCTTT
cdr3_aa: CASSLSVNTEAFF

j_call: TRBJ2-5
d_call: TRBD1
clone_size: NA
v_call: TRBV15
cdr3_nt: TGTGCCACCAGCCTGACAGGGTTCGGAACCCAGTACTTC
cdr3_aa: CATSLTGFGTQYF

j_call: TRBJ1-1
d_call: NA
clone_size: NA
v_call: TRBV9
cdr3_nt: TGTGCCAGCAGCGTAGGCCGGGGGGGCAGGGAAGCTTTCTTT
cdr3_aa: CASSVGRGGREAFF

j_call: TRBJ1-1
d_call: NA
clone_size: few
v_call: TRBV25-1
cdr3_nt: TGTGCCAGCAGGCGGGGAGGTGAAGCTTTCTTT
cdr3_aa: CASRRGGEAFF

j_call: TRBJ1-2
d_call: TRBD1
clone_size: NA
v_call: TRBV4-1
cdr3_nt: TGCGCCAGCAGCCAGAAGACAGGGTTATATGGCTACACCTTC
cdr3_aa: CASSQKTGLYGYTF

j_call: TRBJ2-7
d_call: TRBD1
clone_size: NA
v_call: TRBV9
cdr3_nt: TGTGCCAGCAGCGTTGGGACAGGGATCGCCTACGAGCAGTACTTC
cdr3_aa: CASSVGTGIAYEQYF

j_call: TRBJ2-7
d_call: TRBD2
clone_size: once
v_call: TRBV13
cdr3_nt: TGTGCCAGCAGCTTAGGTGCTCTAGCGGACTACGAGCAGTACTTC
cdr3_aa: CASSLGALADYEQYF

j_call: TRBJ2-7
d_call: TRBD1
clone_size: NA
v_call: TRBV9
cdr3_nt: TGTGCCAGCAGCCCACGGACAGGGAGCTCCTACGAGCAGTACTTC
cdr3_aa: CASSPRTGSSYEQYF

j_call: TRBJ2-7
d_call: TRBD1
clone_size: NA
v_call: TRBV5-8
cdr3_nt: TGTGCCAGCAGCGCCTACAGGGGACCCAAAACGTACGAGCAGTACTTC
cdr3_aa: CASSAYRGPKTYEQYF

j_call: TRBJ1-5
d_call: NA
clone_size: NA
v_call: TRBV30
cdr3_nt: TGTGCCTGGAGTAGCCGGAGCAATCAGCCCCAGCATTTT
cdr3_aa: CAWSSRSNQPQHF

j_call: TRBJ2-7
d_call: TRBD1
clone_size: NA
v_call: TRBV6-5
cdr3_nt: TGTGCCAGCAGACCTTCGGGACAGGGACGCTACGAGCAGTACTTC
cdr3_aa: CASRPSGQGRYEQYF

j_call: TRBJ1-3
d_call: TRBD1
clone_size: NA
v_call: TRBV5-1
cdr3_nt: TGCGCCAGCAGAAGGACAGGCCTAAACTCTGGAAACACCATATATTTT
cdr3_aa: CASRRTGLNSGNTIYF

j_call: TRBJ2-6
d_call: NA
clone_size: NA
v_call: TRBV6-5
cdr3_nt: TGTGCCAGCAGTACCCAGTCCGGGGCCAACGTCCTGACTTTC
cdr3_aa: CASSTQSGANVLTF

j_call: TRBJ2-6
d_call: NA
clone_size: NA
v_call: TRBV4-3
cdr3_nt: TGCGCCAGCAGCCAAGATCGAGGGTCTGGGGCCAACGTCCTGACTTTC
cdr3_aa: CASSQDRGSGANVLTF